The T cell receptor beta chain described here comes from a study of identical twins. Template switching added a universal primer site, and cDNA bore unique molecular identifiers. TCRdb fed the 5' RACE reads into MiXCR, producing one record per CDR3 protein. The table lists 700,000 or so distinct CDR3 sequences, about 20% of them singletons. The CDR3 runs 12 residues. V shed 10 bases and J shed 1 base, with 10 bases lying between them. This same sample was also taken into another study, of T cells expressing NK-cell markers. That publication notes: HCMV specificity of the expanded NKG2C+ T cell clones was not established.

The clonotype originates from a woman younger than 35 in good health. The sample was PBMCs. The V call is TRBV12-3 or TRBV12-4, the J call TRBJ1-2, with D uncertain. DNA for the CDR3: TGTGCCACCCCGGTTGGTAACTATGGCTACACCTTC. Translation gives CATPVGNYGYTF.